Below are 20 T cell receptor beta chains sequenced from a single sample in a study of blood T cell repertoires in COVID-19. Only in-frame clones appear in the TCRdb table, and some are missing; sequencing was by immunoSEQ multiplex PCR. The table lists fewer than 350,000 clones, about 91% of them singletons. Sequencing input: peripheral blood. The source is a man aged 25-40 years with COVID-19, enrolled during active disease.

This rearrangement joins TRBV14 to TRBJ1-6; the match to TRBD1 covers 9 bases. Germline lookup yields CDR1 SGHDN and CDR2 FVKESK. Trimming cost V 5 bases and J 9 bases; bases outside gene matches: 8. The CDR3 covers 15 residues. The CDR3: CASSFDRGVSSPLHF. In DNA, the CDR3 is TGTGCCAGCAGCTTCGACAGGGGGGTATCTTCACCCCTCCACTTT.

This clone has only one observation. The rearrangement links TRBV3-1 (or the pseudogene TRBV3-2) to TRBJ1-5; unclear D gene. V gave up 1 base and J gave up 1 base, with 14 bases separating them. The CDR3 has 17 residues. The germline V gene encodes CDR1 LGHDT and CDR2 YNNKEL (reference sequence). CDR3 in amino acids: CASSQVKREGSNQPQHF. Written as DNA, the CDR3 is TGTGCCAGCAGCCAAGTGAAAAGGGAGGGAAGCAATCAGCCCCAGCATTTT.

A few counts support this clone. V gene TRBV27 combines with J gene TRBJ2-7; D ambiguous. Trimming shortened V by 6 bases and J by 0 bases, and 9 bases separated the two germline ends. The CDR3 runs 13 residues. CDR1 is MNHEY, CDR2 SMNVEV, per germline (reference sequence). DNA for the CDR3: TGTGCCAGCAGACTGTTGAGCTCCTACGAGCAGTACTTC. Translated, it gives CASRLLSSYEQYF.

This chain joins TRBV18 and TRBJ2-5; 7 bases fit TRBD1. V gave up 3 bases and J gave up 6 bases; unmatched junction bases: 7. The CDR3 is 14 amino acids. Germline loops: CDR1 KGHSH, CDR2 LQKENI. CDR3 DNA: TGTGCCAGCTCACCTACGACAGGGTGGAAGACCCAGTACTTC. Residues: CASSPTTGWKTQYF.

The chain is built from TRBV5-1 and TRBJ2-2; TRBD1 aligns across 8 bases. Looked up from germline, CDR1 is SGHRS and CDR2 is YFSETQ. The CDR3 runs to 13 residues. With V trimmed by 6 bases and J by 5 bases, 3 bases remained unmatched. The CDR3 here is CASTGQGTGELFF. CDR3 DNA: TGCGCCAGCACTGGACAGGGTACCGGGGAGCTGTTTTTT.

The J gene is TRBJ2-1, the V gene TRBV7-3; 9 positions agree with TRBD2. J gave up 9 bases and V 5 bases, and 5 bases lay outside the gene matches. CDR1 is SGHTA and CDR2 is FQGTGA in the germline V gene. The CDR3 loop spans 13 amino acids. This chain's CDR3 is CASSPNSGSEQFF. The CDR3, as DNA: TGTGCCAGCAGCCCGAATAGCGGGAGTGAGCAGTTCTTC. Together with reference TRBV7-3 and TRBJ2-1, the CDR3 gives the full variable domain: GAGVSQTPSNKVTEKGKYVELRCDPISGHTALYWYRQSLGQGPEFLIYFQGTGAADDSGLPNDRFFAVRPEGSVSTLKIQRTERGDSAVYLCASSPNSGSEQFFGPGTRLTVL.

This clone was found once. This chain links TRBV27 with TRBJ2-7, with no clear D. V was clipped by 6 bases and J by 0 bases, with 9 bases between them. Germline-derived CDR1 and CDR2 are MNHEY and SMNVEV (reference sequence). The CDR3 sequence is 13 residues long. The CDR3 loop reads CASSPRRSYEQYF. In DNA, the CDR3 is TGTGCCAGCAGCCCCAGGCGCTCCTACGAGCAGTACTTC.

This chain's CDR3 is CASSQESGGFYNEQFF. The CDR3 DNA sequence: TGTGCCAGCAGCCAAGAATCGGGGGGATTCTACAATGAGCAGTTCTTC. The chain has TRBV4-2 and TRBJ2-1, with 7 bases aligning to TRBD2. With 0 bases clipped from V and 3 bases from J, the junction kept 5 bases outside the gene matches. The germline V gene encodes CDR1 LGHNA and CDR2 YNFKEQ. The CDR3 sequence is 16 residues long.

The V call is TRBV5-4, the J call TRBJ2-2, with a tentative D call TRBD2 (6 bases). Germline CDR1 and CDR2: SGHNT and YYREEE (reference sequence). The CDR3 loop spans 15 amino acids. V lost 0 bases and J lost 0, with 6 bases in between. CDR3 DNA sequence: TGTGCCAGCAGCTTGGGCGGGGCGAACACCGGGGAGCTGTTTTTT. Its protein is CASSLGGANTGELFF.

The V and J genes are TRBV7-8 and TRBJ1-2; D remains unclear. Germline V lookup: CDR1 SGHVS, CDR2 FQNEAQ. V was shortened by 2 bases and J by 0 bases, with 16 bases between the two germline ends. The CDR3 covers 17 residues. The CDR3 reads CASSLRPVTRTNYGYTF. CDR3 coding DNA: TGTGCCAGCAGCTTACGGCCCGTGACACGGACTAACTATGGCTACACCTTC.

The gene calls are TRBV7-2 and TRBJ2-7; D possibly corresponds to TRBD1 (6 bases). The V gene's germline CDR1 is SGHTA and CDR2 FQGNSA. The CDR3 totals 17 residues. Between the trimmed V and J ends, which lost 2 bases and 4 bases, there was a span of 21 bases. CDR3 DNA sequence: TGTGCCAGCAGCTTAAGGGGGACGCCGCCGGGGATATACGAGCAGTACTTC. This codes for CASSLRGTPPGIYEQYF.

This clone appeared a single time. The chain carries TRBV24-1 and TRBJ2-3; 8 bases agree with TRBD1. The CDR3 runs to 14 residues. The J segment lost 5 bases and the V segment lost 4 bases, leaving 4 bases of the junction unmatched. Germline V lookup: CDR1 KGHDR, CDR2 SFDVKD. CDR3 sequence: CATSESDREDTQYF. CDR3 sequence (DNA): TGTGCCACCAGTGAATCGGACAGGGAAGATACGCAGTATTTT.

This chain links TRBV7-2 with TRBJ2-7; 8 bases fit TRBD1. Germline assignment: CDR1 SGHTA and CDR2 FQGNSA. J gave up 3 bases and V 5 bases, and 9 bases lay outside the gene matches. The length of the CDR3 is 15 residues. CDR3 protein: CASSTRTGTFYEQYF. The CDR3 nucleotides are TGTGCCAGCAGCACGCGGACAGGGACGTTCTACGAGCAGTACTTC.

The rearrangement links TRBV9 to TRBJ2-5, with unresolved D. This CDR3 contains 13 residues. Germline V gives CDR1 SGDLS, CDR2 YYNGEE. V was cut by 2 bases and J by 3 bases, with 8 bases left in between. CDR3 in DNA: TGTGCCAGCAGCGTCTTTGAGGAAGAGACCCAGTACTTC. Translation gives CASSVFEEETQYF.

This chain connects TRBV5-4 to TRBJ2-1; 12 bases map to TRBD2. Germline CDR1 and CDR2: SGHNT and YYREEE (reference sequence). The V gene end was trimmed by 3 bases and the J gene end by 10 bases; junction bases not matched to a gene: 5. The CDR3 runs to 14 residues. The DNA of the CDR3 is TGTGCCAGCAGCTCTAGCGGGGGGGCCGACGAGCAGTTCTTC. Residues: CASSSSGGADEQFF.

The chain couples TRBV6-1 to TRBJ2-5; 13 bases map to TRBD2. The CDR3 runs to 17 residues. Losses at the gene ends were 4 bases for V and 2 bases for J; bases not matched to a gene: 7. The germline gives CDR1 MNHNS, CDR2 SASEGT. The CDR3 nucleotides read TGTGCCAGCAGTGGGTGGACTAGCGGGAGTGGACAAGAGACCCAGTACTTC. Translating gives CASSGWTSGSGQETQYF.

The chain employs TRBV11-2 and TRBJ2-5, with TRBD1 matching over 8 bases. The CDR3 length is 15 residues. Germline values: CDR1 SGHAT, CDR2 FQNNGV. With 2 bases clipped from V and 5 bases from J, the junction kept 7 bases outside the gene matches. CDR3 in amino acids: CASSLWTGIRETQYF. In DNA, the CDR3 is TGTGCCAGCAGCTTATGGACAGGGATACGGGAGACCCAGTACTTC.

The CDR3 sequence is CASSHPGRSSYNEQFF. Written as DNA, the CDR3 is TGCGCCAGCAGCCATCCAGGGCGAAGCTCCTACAATGAGCAGTTCTTC. This chain uses TRBV5-1 with TRBJ2-1; a possible D gene is TRBD1 (5 bases). V was trimmed by 4 bases and J by 0 bases, leaving 14 bases between them. The CDR3 totals 16 residues. CDR1 and CDR2 (germline): SGHRS, YFSETQ.

The chain couples TRBV19 to TRBJ1-1, with 8 bases identical to TRBD1. The CDR3 spans 14 residues. The germline V gene has CDR1 LNHDA and CDR2 SQIVND (reference sequence). With V trimmed by 4 bases and J by 5 bases, 6 bases remained unmatched. CDR3 in DNA: TGTGCCAGTAGTAAGGACAGGGCAGGAACTGAAGCTTTCTTT. Its translation: CASSKDRAGTEAFF. Combining the CDR3 with reference TRBV19 and TRBJ1-1 gives the whole variable domain DGGITQSPKYLFRKEGQNVTLSCEQNLNHDAMYWYRQDPGQGLRLIYYSQIVNDFQKGDIAEGYSVSREKKESFPLTVTSAQKNPTAFYLCASSKDRAGTEAFFGQGTRLTVV.

This chain's CDR3 is CASSLMGLAYNEQFF. In nucleotides, the CDR3 is TGTGCCAGCTCCCTAATGGGACTAGCGTACAATGAGCAGTTCTTC. The chain recombines TRBV25-1 with TRBJ2-1, with 10 bases aligning to TRBD2. V gave up 8 bases and J gave up 4 bases; unmatched junction bases: 8. CDR3 length: 15 amino acids. Germline values: CDR1 MGHDK, CDR2 SYGVNS.